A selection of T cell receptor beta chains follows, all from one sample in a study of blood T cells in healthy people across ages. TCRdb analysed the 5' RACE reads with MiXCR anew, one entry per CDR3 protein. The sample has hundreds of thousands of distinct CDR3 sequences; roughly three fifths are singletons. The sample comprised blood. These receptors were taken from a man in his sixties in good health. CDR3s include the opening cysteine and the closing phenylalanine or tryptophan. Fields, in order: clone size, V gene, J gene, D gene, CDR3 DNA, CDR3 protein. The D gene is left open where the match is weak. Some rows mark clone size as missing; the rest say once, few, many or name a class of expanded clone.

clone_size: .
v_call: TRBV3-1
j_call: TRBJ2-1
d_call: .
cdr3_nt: TGTGCCAGCAACAAGGCGGGGTTGTCCAATGAGCAGTTCTTC
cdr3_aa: CASNKAGLSNEQFF

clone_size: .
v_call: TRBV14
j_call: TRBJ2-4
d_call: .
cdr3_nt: TGTGCCAGCAGCTCACAGGCGGGTAACATTCAGTACTTC
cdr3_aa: CASSSQAGNIQYF

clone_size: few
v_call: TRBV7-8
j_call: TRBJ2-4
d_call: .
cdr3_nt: TGTGCCAGCAGCTTCGCCAAAAACATTCAGTACTTC
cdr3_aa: CASSFAKNIQYF

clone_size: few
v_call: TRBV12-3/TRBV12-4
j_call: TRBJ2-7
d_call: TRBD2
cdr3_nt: TGTGCCAGCAGTTCAGCGGGGGGCGAGCAGTACTTC
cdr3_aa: CASSSAGGEQYF

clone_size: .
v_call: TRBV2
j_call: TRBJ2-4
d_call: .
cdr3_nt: TGTGCCAGCAGCAGGGACCAAGAACGGGAGCAGTACTTC
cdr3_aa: CASSRDQEREQYF

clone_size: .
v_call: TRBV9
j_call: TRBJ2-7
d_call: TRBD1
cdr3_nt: TGTGCCAGCAGCAGAACCGGGACAGAAGTCTACGAGCAGTACTTC
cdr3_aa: CASSRTGTEVYEQYF

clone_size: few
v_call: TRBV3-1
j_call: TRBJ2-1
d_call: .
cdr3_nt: TGTGCCAGCAGCCAAGGAGCTCGGGTGGATTACAATGAGCAGTTCTTC
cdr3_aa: CASSQGARVDYNEQFF

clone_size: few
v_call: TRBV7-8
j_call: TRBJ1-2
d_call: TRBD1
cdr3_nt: TGTGCCAGCAGCCCCGACAGGGTTCCTTTCCATGGCTACACCTTC
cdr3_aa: CASSPDRVPFHGYTF

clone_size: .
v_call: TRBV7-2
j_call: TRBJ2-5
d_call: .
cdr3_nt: TGTGCCAGCAGCTTCCAAGCGGGCCGAGAGACCCAGTACTTC
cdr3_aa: CASSFQAGRETQYF

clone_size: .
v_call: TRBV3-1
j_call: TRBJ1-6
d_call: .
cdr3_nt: TGTGCCAGCAGCCAAGTCAATGGTAATTCACCCCTCCACTTT
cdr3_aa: CASSQVNGNSPLHF

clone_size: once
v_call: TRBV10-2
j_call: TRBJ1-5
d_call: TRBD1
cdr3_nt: TGCGCCAACAGAGACAGGGTGGGACAGCCCCAGCATTTT
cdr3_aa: CANRDRVGQPQHF

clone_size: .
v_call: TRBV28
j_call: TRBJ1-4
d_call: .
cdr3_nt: TGTGCCAGCAGCCAAGCAGTGAGGCGCAATGAAAAACTGTTTTTT
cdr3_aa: CASSQAVRRNEKLFF

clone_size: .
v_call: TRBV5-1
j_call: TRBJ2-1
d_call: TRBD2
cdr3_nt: TGCGCCAGCAGCAGGACCCTAGCGGCCTATGAGCAGTTCTTC
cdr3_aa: CASSRTLAAYEQFF

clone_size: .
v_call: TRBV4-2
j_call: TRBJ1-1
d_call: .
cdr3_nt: TGTGCCAGCAGCCAAATTCAGGGAGACACTGAAGCTTTCTTT
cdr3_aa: CASSQIQGDTEAFF

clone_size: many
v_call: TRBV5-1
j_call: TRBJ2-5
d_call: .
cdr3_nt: TGCGCCAGCAGCCGCGGCGGGACTCCTCAAGAGACCCAGTACTTC
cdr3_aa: CASSRGGTPQETQYF

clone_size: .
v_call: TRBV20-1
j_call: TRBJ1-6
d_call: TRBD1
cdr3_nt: TGCAGTGCTACTCTGGGACAGTCTAATTCACCCCTCCACTTT
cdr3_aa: CSATLGQSNSPLHF

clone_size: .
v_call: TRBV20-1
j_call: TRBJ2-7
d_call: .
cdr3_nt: TGCAGTGCTAGGGGGGTGAAGGGCGAGCAGTACTTC
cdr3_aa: CSARGVKGEQYF

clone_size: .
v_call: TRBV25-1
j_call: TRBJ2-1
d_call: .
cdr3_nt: TGTGCCAGCAGTGCGTCTAGCCCCAATGAGCAGTTCTTC
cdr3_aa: CASSASSPNEQFF

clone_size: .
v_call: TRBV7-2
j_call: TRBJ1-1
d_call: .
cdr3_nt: TGTGCCAGCCAAGCGGAAGAGGGCTACACTGAAGCTTTCTTT
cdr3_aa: CASQAEEGYTEAFF

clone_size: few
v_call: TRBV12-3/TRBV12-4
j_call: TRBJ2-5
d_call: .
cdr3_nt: TGTGCCAGCAGCCCTAATAGCCCCCAAGAGACCCAGTACTTC
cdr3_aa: CASSPNSPQETQYF

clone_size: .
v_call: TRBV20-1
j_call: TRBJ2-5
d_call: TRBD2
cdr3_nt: TGCAGTTGGGCTAGCCTCCTTCCCTCGGGGGGGCAGTACTTC
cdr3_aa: CSWASLLPSGGQYF

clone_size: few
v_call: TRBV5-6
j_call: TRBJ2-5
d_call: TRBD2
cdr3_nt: TGTGCCAGCAGCTTTAGCGGGGCACGAGAGACCCAGTACTTC
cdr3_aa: CASSFSGARETQYF

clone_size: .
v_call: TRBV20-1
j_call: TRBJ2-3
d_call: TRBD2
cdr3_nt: TGCAGTGTTAGGCGACTAGCGGGGGGCACAGATACGCAGTATTTT
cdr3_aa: CSVRRLAGGTDTQYF

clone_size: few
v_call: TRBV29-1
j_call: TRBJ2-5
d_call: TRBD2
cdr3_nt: TGCAGCGTTTGTCTAGCGGGGGGCGATGGGGAGACCCAGTACTTC
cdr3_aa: CSVCLAGGDGETQYF

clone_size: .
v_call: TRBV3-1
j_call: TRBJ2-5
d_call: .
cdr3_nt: TGTGCCAGCAGCCAAGCGGCAGGGAATGAGCAGTACTTC
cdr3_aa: CASSQAAGNEQYF

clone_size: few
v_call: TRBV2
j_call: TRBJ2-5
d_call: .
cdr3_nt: TGTGCCAGCAGCGCGGACAGCCAAGAGACCCAGTACTTC
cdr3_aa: CASSADSQETQYF

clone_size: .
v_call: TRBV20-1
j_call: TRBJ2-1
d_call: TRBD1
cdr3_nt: TGCAGTGCTAGAGGATACTACCGGGACAGGGTTAACGATGAGCAGTTCTTC
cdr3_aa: CSARGYYRDRVNDEQFF

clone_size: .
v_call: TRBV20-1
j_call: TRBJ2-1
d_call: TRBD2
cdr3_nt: TGCAGTGCTAGCTCTATTTCCGGCGGGGGGGGTGTGAATGAGCAGTTCTTC
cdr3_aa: CSASSISGGGGVNEQFF

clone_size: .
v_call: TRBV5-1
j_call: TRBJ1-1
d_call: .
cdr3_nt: TGCGCCAGCAGCTGGGGACGGGGACAAGCTTTCTTT
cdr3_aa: CASSWGRGQAFF

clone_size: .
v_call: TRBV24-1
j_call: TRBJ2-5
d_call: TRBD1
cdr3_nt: TGTGCCACCAGTGACCTGGACAGGGTAACTTCCCAAGAGACCCAGTACTTC
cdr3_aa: CATSDLDRVTSQETQYF

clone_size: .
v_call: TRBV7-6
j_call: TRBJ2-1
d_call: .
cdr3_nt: TGTGCCAGCAGCTTATACACGGGACTGGCGGAAAATGAGCAGTTCTTC
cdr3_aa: CASSLYTGLAENEQFF

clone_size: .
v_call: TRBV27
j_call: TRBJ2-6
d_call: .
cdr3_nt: TGTGCCAGCAGTCCGACCGCCGTCAGGGCTGGGGCCAACGTCCTGACTTTC
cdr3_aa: CASSPTAVRAGANVLTF

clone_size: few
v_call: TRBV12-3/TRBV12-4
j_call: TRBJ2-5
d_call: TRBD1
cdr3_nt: TGTGCCAGCAGCCCCTACGGGCAGGGGGCTAGGGAGACCCAGTACTTC
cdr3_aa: CASSPYGQGARETQYF

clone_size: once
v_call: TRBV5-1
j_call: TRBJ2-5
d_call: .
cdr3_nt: TGCGCCAGCGGGACCACGGGACAACGAGAGACCCAGTACTTC
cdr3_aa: CASGTTGQRETQYF

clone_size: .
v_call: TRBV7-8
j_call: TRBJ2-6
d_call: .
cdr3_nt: TGTGCACTAGGGGCCCCCTCTGGGGCCAACGTCCTGACTTTC
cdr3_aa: CALGAPSGANVLTF

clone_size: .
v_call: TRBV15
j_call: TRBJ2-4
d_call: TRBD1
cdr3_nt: TGTGCCACCAGCAGAGAAAGACAGGGTGGAGACATTCAGTACTTC
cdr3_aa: CATSRERQGGDIQYF

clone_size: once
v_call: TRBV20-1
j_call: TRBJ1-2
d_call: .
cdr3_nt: TGCAGTGCTAGAGGGCCTGGGGGCGCAGACTATGGCTACACCTTC
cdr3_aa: CSARGPGGADYGYTF

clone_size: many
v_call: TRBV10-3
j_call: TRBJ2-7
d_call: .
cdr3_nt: TGTGCCATCGGTCTGAGCGACAGCCCCTACGAGCAGTACTTC
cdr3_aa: CAIGLSDSPYEQYF

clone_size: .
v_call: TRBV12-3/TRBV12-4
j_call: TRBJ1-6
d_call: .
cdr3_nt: TGTGCCAGCAGTCTACTCTCGGCGGCTGATAATTCACCCCTCCACTTT
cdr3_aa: CASSLLSAADNSPLHF

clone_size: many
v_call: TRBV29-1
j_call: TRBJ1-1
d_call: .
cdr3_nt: TGCAGCGTTGAAGATGGGGTCTCTGAAGCTTTCTTT
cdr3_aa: CSVEDGVSEAFF

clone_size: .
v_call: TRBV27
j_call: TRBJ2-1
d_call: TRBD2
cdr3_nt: TGTGCCAGCAGTTTAGGGGCGACTAGCGTGAATGAGCAGTTCTTC
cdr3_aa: CASSLGATSVNEQFF

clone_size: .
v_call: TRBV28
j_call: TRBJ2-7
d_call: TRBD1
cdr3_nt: TGTGCCAGCAGGGGTGGGACAGGGTCCTCCTACGAGCAGTACTTC
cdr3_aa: CASRGGTGSSYEQYF

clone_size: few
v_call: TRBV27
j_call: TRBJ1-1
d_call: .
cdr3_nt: TGTGCCAGCCTATTAAACCCTCTCTTCCGGGGGACTGAAGCTTTCTTT
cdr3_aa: CASLLNPLFRGTEAFF

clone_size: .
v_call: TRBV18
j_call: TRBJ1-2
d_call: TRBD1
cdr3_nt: TGTGCCAGCTCACCATCGGGACAGGACAACTATGGCTACACCTTC
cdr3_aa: CASSPSGQDNYGYTF

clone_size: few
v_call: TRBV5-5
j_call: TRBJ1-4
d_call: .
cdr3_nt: TGTGCCAGCAGCCCGGGACATCTGTCTGAAAAGCTGTTTTTT
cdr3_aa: CASSPGHLSEKLFF

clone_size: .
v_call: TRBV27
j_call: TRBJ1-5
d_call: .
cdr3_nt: TGTGCCAGCAGTTTATCGAGGGGGTCGGCTCAGCCCCAGCATTTT
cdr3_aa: CASSLSRGSAQPQHF

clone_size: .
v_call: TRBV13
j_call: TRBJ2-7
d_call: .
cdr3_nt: TGTGCCAGCAGCTTTAGGGAGGAGCAGTACTTC
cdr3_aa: CASSFREEQYF

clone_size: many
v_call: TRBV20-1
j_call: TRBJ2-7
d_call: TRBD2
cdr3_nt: TGCAGTGCTAGCCTGAGCGGGGCGATCGAGCAGTACTTC
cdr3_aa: CSASLSGAIEQYF

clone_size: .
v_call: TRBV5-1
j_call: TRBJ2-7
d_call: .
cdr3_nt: TGCGCCAGCAGCATGGGGGGCGGGTTCCACGAGCAGTACTTC
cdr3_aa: CASSMGGGFHEQYF

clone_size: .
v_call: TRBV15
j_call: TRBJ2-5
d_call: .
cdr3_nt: TGTGCCACCAGCAGAGATTTCGGGACTCAAGAGACCCAGTACTTC
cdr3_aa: CATSRDFGTQETQYF

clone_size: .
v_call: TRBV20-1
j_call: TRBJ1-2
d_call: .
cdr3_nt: TGCAGTGCTAAGCAGCAGGGGTCCTATGGCTACACCTTC
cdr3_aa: CSAKQQGSYGYTF

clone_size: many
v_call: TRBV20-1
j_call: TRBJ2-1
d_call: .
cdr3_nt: TGCAGTCTCTGGTACAATGAGCAGTTCTTC
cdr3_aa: CSLWYNEQFF

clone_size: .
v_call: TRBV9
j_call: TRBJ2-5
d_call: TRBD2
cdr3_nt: TGTGCCAGCAGCGTAGCAGCGGGGGCCCTCCAAGAGACCCAGTACTTC
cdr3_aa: CASSVAAGALQETQYF

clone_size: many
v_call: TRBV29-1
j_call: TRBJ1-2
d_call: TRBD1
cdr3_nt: TGCAGCGTTGAGGGACAGGGGTTCGGTTATGGCTACACCTTC
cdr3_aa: CSVEGQGFGYGYTF

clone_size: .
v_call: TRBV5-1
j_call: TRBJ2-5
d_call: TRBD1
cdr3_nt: TGCGCCAACAGCCCCACGACAGGGGGGAAGGAGACCCAGTACTTC
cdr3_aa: CANSPTTGGKETQYF

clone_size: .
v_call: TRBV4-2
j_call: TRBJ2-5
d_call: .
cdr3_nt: TGTGCCAGCATCCAACAGGCTGGAGGGGAGACCCAGTACTTC
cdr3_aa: CASIQQAGGETQYF

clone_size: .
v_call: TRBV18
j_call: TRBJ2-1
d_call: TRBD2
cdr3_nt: TGTGCCAGCTCACCCGGGTTGACAGCGGGGGATGAGCAGTTCTTC
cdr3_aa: CASSPGLTAGDEQFF